Shown below are 15 T cell receptor beta chains from a single sample sequenced in a study of cytomegalovirus exposure and HLA in healthy donors. It was with 60 Vbeta and 13 Jbeta primers that the PCR ran. Repertoires were generated with immunoSEQ multiplex PCR, while TCRdb's copy carries only in-frame clones and drops some. The sample holds 90,000 to 110,000 clones, around 70% seen once. The source material was PBMCs. These receptor sequences come from a man aged 40-49 years in good health and CMV-seronegative.

This chain links TRBV15 with TRBJ2-3; 11 bases agree with TRBD2. With 5 bases clipped from V and 9 bases from J, the junction kept 16 bases outside the gene matches. The CDR3 length is 17 residues. Germline values: CDR1 LNHNV, CDR2 YYDKDF (reference sequence). CDR3 residues: CATSGIRTSGFGDTQYF. Written as DNA, the CDR3 is TGTGCCACCAGCGGAATCAGGACTAGCGGGTTTGGTGACACGCAGTATTTT.

There are a few counts of this clone. V and J are TRBV6-6 and TRBJ1-5, with 12 bases identical to TRBD1. The CDR3 has 16 amino acids. CDR1 and CDR2 (germline): MNHNY, SVGAGI (reference sequence). Trimming removed 2 bases from V and 6 bases from J; junction bases left unmatched: 5. This chain's CDR3 is CASSYHGTGGTQPQHF. CDR3 nucleotide sequence: TGTGCCAGCAGTTACCACGGGACAGGGGGCACTCAGCCCCAGCATTTT.

The V and J genes are TRBV18 and TRBJ1-3, with a possible D match to TRBD1 (6 bases). The CDR3 is made up of 15 amino acids. The germline V gene encodes CDR1 KGHSH and CDR2 LQKENI. Between the trimmed V and J ends, which lost 2 bases and 0 bases, there was a span of 8 bases. The CDR3 loop is CASSPGGLSGNTIYF. The DNA of the CDR3 is TGTGCCAGCTCACCAGGGGGCCTCTCTGGAAACACCATATATTTT.

This clone showed up just once. The rearrangement uses TRBV19 and TRBJ1-5; the D gene is possibly TRBD1 (5 bases). Deletions cut 2 bases from V and 7 bases from J, with 15 bases between. The CDR3 covers 15 residues. Germline CDR1 reads LNHDA; CDR2 reads SQIVND (reference sequence). The CDR3 DNA reads TGTGCCAGTAGTATATGGGGGGATGTAAGACAGCCCCAGCATTTT. Protein: CASSIWGDVRQPQHF.

This clone was observed a handful of times. The rearrangement links TRBV5-8 to TRBJ2-7, with a tentative D call TRBD1 (6 bases). The germline V gene has CDR1 SGHTS and CDR2 YDEGEE. CDR3 size: 15 residues. V lost 4 bases to trimming and J lost 3 bases, with 17 bases between them. This CDR3 reads CASSDEKQGHYEQYF. DNA for the CDR3: TGTGCCAGCAGCGACGAGAAACAGGGTCACTACGAGCAGTACTTC. The full variable domain, rest sourced from reference TRBV5-8 and TRBJ2-7, is EAGVTQSPTHLIKTRGQQATLRCSPISGHTSVYWYQQALGLGLQFLLWYDEGEERNRGNFPPRFSGRQFPNYSSELNVNALELEDSALYLCASSDEKQGHYEQYFGPGTRLTVT.

V usage is TRBV27 and J usage is TRBJ2-5; 8 bases are shared with TRBD2. The better agreement between TRBJ2-7 and the DNA end casts doubt on the J call. CDR1 is MNHEY, CDR2 SMNVEV, per germline (reference sequence). This CDR3 has 18 amino acids. The CDR3 nucleotides read TGTGCCAGCACCCATGGATTATCGGGAGGGCTTCTGTCCTACGAGCAGTACTTC. This codes for CASTHGLSGGLLSYEQYF.

The chain couples TRBV5-1 to TRBJ2-1; 8 bases line up with TRBD2. The CDR3 sequence is 15 residues long. The germline V gene has CDR1 SGHRS and CDR2 YFSETQ. Trimming removed 4 bases from V and 2 bases from J; junction bases left unmatched: 5. The CDR3 reads CASSPRGGAYNEQFF. The CDR3, as DNA: TGCGCCAGCAGCCCACGGGGGGGCGCCTACAATGAGCAGTTCTTC.

The rearrangement joins TRBV6-5 to TRBJ1-5; D uncertain. CDR1 MNHEY and CDR2 SVGAGI come from the germline V gene. The CDR3 is 14 residues long. Deletions cut 0 bases from V and 0 bases from J, with 3 bases between. The CDR3 DNA follows: TGTGCCAGCAGTTACTCCGGTAGCAATCAGCCCCAGCATTTT. This sequence encodes CASSYSGSNQPQHF.

The genes are TRBV5-8 and TRBJ1-4, with TRBD1 as a possible D gene (6 bases). This CDR3 contains 14 residues. Trimming stripped 4 bases from V and 5 bases from J, with 12 bases between. The germline V gene encodes CDR1 SGHTS and CDR2 YDEGEE. This CDR3 is CASSQGQRNEKLFF. The DNA of the CDR3 is TGTGCCAGCAGCCAAGGACAGAGGAATGAAAAACTGTTTTTT. Full variable domain (rest looked up from reference TRBV5-8 and TRBJ1-4): EAGVTQSPTHLIKTRGQQATLRCSPISGHTSVYWYQQALGLGLQFLLWYDEGEERNRGNFPPRFSGRQFPNYSSELNVNALELEDSALYLCASSQGQRNEKLFFGSGTQLSVL.

The chain carries TRBV6-1 and TRBJ2-7, with a possible D match to TRBD2 (5 bases). The CDR3 sequence is 13 residues long. The germline gives CDR1 MNHNS, CDR2 SASEGT. The V gene lost 2 bases and the J gene lost 2 bases, with 7 bases spanning the gap. Here the CDR3 reads CASSETAAYEQYF. The CDR3 coding sequence is TGTGCCAGCAGTGAAACAGCGGCCTACGAGCAGTACTTC.

V usage is TRBV28 and J usage is TRBJ2-7; 7 positions match TRBD2. With 6 bases clipped from V and 4 bases from J, the junction kept 3 bases outside the gene matches. The germline V gene encodes CDR1 MDHEN and CDR2 SYDVKM. This CDR3 region has 12 residues. The chain's CDR3 is CASSRAGYEQYF. The CDR3 nucleotides are TGTGCCAGCAGCAGAGCGGGGTACGAGCAGTACTTC.

This chain connects TRBV5-4 to TRBJ2-7; 12 nucleotides line up with TRBD2. Germline-derived CDR1 and CDR2 are SGHNT and YYREEE (reference sequence). V shed 5 bases and J 4 bases; nucleotides not matched to a gene: 7. The CDR3 consists of 15 residues. CDR3 DNA: TGTGCCAGCAGTGTGCTAGCGGGAGGGGGATACGAGCAGTACTTC. It yields the protein CASSVLAGGGYEQYF.

This rearrangement joins TRBV7-9 to TRBJ2-7, with TRBD1 identical over 7 bases. CDR3 size: 16 residues. Germline trimming cut 5 bases from V and 2 bases from J; bases unmatched to any gene: 12. Germline CDR1 reads SEHNR; CDR2 reads FQNEAQ (reference sequence). CDR3 loop: CASSQGVRDRAYEQYF. In DNA form, the CDR3 reads TGTGCCAGCAGCCAAGGGGTTAGGGACAGAGCCTACGAGCAGTACTTC.

As for this clone: The junction differs from germline at one of its ends, possibly a read error. The rearrangement uses TRBV30 and TRBJ2-1; unclear D gene. The CDR3 extends over 15 amino acids. The V gene's germline CDR1 is GTSNPN and CDR2 SVGIG (reference sequence). CDR3 nucleotides: TGTGCCCGGAGTGTAAGTTTCCGCAGATACAATGAGCAGTTCTTC. It encodes CARSVSFRRYNEQFF.

V is TRBV5-1 and J is TRBJ2-3; 9 nucleotides match TRBD1. J lost 5 bases, V lost 6 bases, and 13 bases had no gene match. Germline CDR1 is SGHRS and CDR2 is YFSETQ. CDR3 length: 16 residues. As DNA, the CDR3 is TGCGCCAGCAACTCCCCCACAGGGGGCGGAGGAGATACGCAGTATTTT. This translates into CASNSPTGGGGDTQYF.